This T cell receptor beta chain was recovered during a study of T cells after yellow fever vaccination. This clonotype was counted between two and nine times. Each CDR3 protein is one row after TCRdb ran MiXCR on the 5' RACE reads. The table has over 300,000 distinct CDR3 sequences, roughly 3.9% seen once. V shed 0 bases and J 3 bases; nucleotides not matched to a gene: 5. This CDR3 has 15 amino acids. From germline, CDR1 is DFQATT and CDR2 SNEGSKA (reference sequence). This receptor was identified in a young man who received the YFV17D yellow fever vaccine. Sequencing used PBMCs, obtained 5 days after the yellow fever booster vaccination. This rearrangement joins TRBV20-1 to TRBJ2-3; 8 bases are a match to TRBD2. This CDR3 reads CSARDVQRGTDTQYF. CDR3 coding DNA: TGCAGTGCTAGAGATGTACAGCGGGGGACAGATACGCAGTATTTT.